This is a list of T cell receptor beta chains from one sample in a study of post-analysis software for immune sequencing data. Each CDR3 protein gets one entry after TCRdb re-called the PCR reads with MiXCR. The sample yields approximately 350,000 distinct CDR3 sequences, around 37% seen once. Sequencing was performed on blood. Every receptor here comes from a girl aged 10 to 17 with multiple sclerosis. CDR3s include the opening cysteine and the closing phenylalanine or tryptophan. The order of the fields is V gene, CDR3 length, clone size, J gene, D gene, CDR3 DNA, CDR3 protein. D genes are given only for firm matches. Rows give clone size only sometimes, using once, few, many, or a class for an expanded clone.

>TRBV7-3|15|-|TRBJ2-1|TRBD2
TGTGCCAGCAGCCCCATAGCGGGGGGGTACAATGAGCAGTTCTTC
CASSPIAGGYNEQFF
>TRBV20-1|13|few|TRBJ2-3|-
TGCAGTGCTAGGGGGGAAGGCACAGATACGCAGTATTTT
CSARGEGTDTQYF
>TRBV11-2|15|few|TRBJ2-5|-
TGTGCCAGCAGCTTAGACGCGGGCGATCAAGAGACCCAGTACTTC
CASSLDAGDQETQYF
>TRBV27|15|-|TRBJ2-7|-
TGTGCCAGCAGTTTTTTGCAGGGGAGCTCCTACGAGCAGTACTTC
CASSFLQGSSYEQYF
>TRBV9|14|-|TRBJ2-7|-
TGTGCCAGCAGCGTAGATCCGGGGGCGGGGGAGCAGTACTTC
CASSVDPGAGEQYF
>TRBV5-1|15|once|TRBJ2-1|-
TGCGCCAGCAGTGGGGGACGGGGGGCCAACAATGAGCAGTTCTTC
CASSGGRGANNEQFF
>TRBV5-1|16|-|TRBJ2-1|TRBD2
TGCGCCAGCAGCTCCTACCTAGCGGGGGCGAGGAATGAGCAGTTCTTC
CASSSYLAGARNEQFF
>TRBV28|14|once|TRBJ2-7|TRBD2
TGTGCCAGCAGTCGACTAGCGGGGGACTACGAGCAGTACTTC
CASSRLAGDYEQYF
>TRBV12-3/TRBV12-4|14|-|TRBJ2-1|-
TGTGCCAGCAGTTTAGCCGGTCACTCAGGTAGTAAGTTCTTC
CASSLAGHSGSKFF
>TRBV29-1|13|few|TRBJ2-7|-
TGCAGCGTTGAAGAGGGAAGCTCCTACGAGCAGTACTTC
CSVEEGSSYEQYF
>TRBV5-1|17|few|TRBJ2-1|TRBD1
TGCGCCAGCAGCTCCTGGACAGGGTCGCGTTGGATAAATGAGCAGTTCTTC
CASSSWTGSRWINEQFF
>TRBV20-1|15|-|TRBJ2-6|-
TGCAGTGCTAGAGACAGCCTCTCTGGGGCCAACGTCCTGACTTTC
CSARDSLSGANVLTF
>TRBV7-9|16|-|TRBJ2-3|-
TGTGCCAGCAGCTTACTGACCGGGGAGGAGGAAAATACGCAGTATTTT
CASSLLTGEEENTQYF
>TRBV6-5|17|-|TRBJ1-1|TRBD1
TGTGCCAGCAGTTACCTGGGACAGGGATTTTCCCACACTGAAGCTTTCTTT
CASSYLGQGFSHTEAFF
>TRBV6-5|13|-|TRBJ1-2|-
TGTGCCAGCAGTGACGGATTGGTCTATGGCTACACCTTC
CASSDGLVYGYTF
>TRBV7-6|16|few|TRBJ2-7|-
TGTGCCAGCAGCTTAGTCTCCGGGATTAATTCCTACGAGCAGTACTTC
CASSLVSGINSYEQYF
>TRBV6-1|15|-|TRBJ2-7|TRBD2
TGTGCCAGCAGTGAGGGACTAGCGGGAACCTACGAGCAGTACTTC
CASSEGLAGTYEQYF
>TRBV24-1|14|-|TRBJ2-3|-
TGTGCCACCAGTGGGAGCGCTAGCACAGGTACGCAGTATTTT
CATSGSASTGTQYF
>TRBV29-1|17|many|TRBJ2-1|TRBD2
TGCAGCGTTGAAGGGGGCTTGATAGCGGGGGGCCGCAATGAGCAGTTCTTC
CSVEGGLIAGGRNEQFF
>TRBV4-1|13|few|TRBJ2-1|-
TGCGCCAGCAGCCAGGTCCCGGCCAATGAGCAGTTCTTC
CASSQVPANEQFF
>TRBV27|15|-|TRBJ2-2|TRBD1
TGTGCCAGCAGTTGTTCTTACAGGGGCCCCGGGGAGCTGTTTTTT
CASSCSYRGPGELFF
>TRBV6-6|12|-|TRBJ2-3|TRBD2
TGTGCCAGCAGTCGGGAGCGGGGTACGCAGTATTTT
CASSRERGTQYF
>TRBV5-1|15|-|TRBJ2-7|TRBD2
TGCGCCAGCAGCTCATCCGGGACTAGTTACGACGAGCAGTACTTC
CASSSSGTSYDEQYF
>TRBV29-1|14|-|TRBJ2-1|-
TGCAGCGTAGCCCCACAGAGCTCCTACAATGAGCAGTTCTTC
CSVAPQSSYNEQFF
>TRBV20-1|14|few|TRBJ2-7|-
TGCAGTGGTTCCGGGGACAAAGCCCCCTACGAGCAGTACTTC
CSGSGDKAPYEQYF
>TRBV6-6|15|-|TRBJ1-4|-
TGTGCCAGCAGTTACTCGCGGGAAGGGGGAGAAAAACTGTTTTTT
CASSYSREGGEKLFF
>TRBV5-1|15|-|TRBJ2-1|TRBD1
TGCGCCAGCAGCTTGGTCCAGGGGGCATACAATGAGCAGTTCTTC
CASSLVQGAYNEQFF
>TRBV28|13|few|TRBJ2-5|-
TGTGCCAGCAGTTCCGGGACACCTGAGACGGAGTACTTC
CASSSGTPETEYF
>TRBV6-2/TRBV6-3|12|-|TRBJ1-1|-
TGTGCCAGCAAACAGTCGTTCGAGGAAGCTTTCTTT
CASKQSFEEAFF
>TRBV7-2|16|-|TRBJ2-5|TRBD1
TGTGCCAGCAGCTCAACCGGGACAGATTTCCAAGAGACCCAGTACTTC
CASSSTGTDFQETQYF
>TRBV5-1|13|-|TRBJ1-2|TRBD1
TGCGCCAGCGCCTATACAGGGGACTATGGCTACACCTTC
CASAYTGDYGYTF
>TRBV15|15|once|TRBJ2-7|-
TGTGCCACCAGCAGAGATGCGGGGAGCTCCTACGAGCAGTACTTC
CATSRDAGSSYEQYF
>TRBV7-9|11|few|TRBJ2-1|-
TGTGCCAGCACCAGCGGTCGGGGGCAGTTCTTC
CASTSGRGQFF
>TRBV6-1|15|few|TRBJ2-5|-
TGTGCCAGCAGTGAACTGCGGGTTCCCTATTGGGAGCAGTACTTC
CASSELRVPYWEQYF
>TRBV2|11|-|TRBJ2-3|-
TGTGCCTGTCCGGGGGTGGATACGCAGTATTTT
CACPGVDTQYF
>TRBV24-1|14|few|TRBJ2-7|-
TGTGCCACCTCCGACTCCAACCTACGTGAGGAGCAGTACTTC
CATSDSNLREEQYF
>TRBV7-9|13|few|TRBJ2-2|-
TGTGCCAGCAGTACAGGAATCGGCGGGGAGCTGTTTTTT
CASSTGIGGELFF
>TRBV6-5|13|once|TRBJ2-5|-
TGTGCCAGCAGACCCGGGACACCGGAGACCCAGTACTTC
CASRPGTPETQYF
>TRBV7-2|14|few|TRBJ2-7|TRBD1
TGTGCCAGCAGCTCGACAGGGATTTACTACGAGCAGTACTTC
CASSSTGIYYEQYF
>TRBV13|17|-|TRBJ2-3|TRBD1
TGTGCCAGCAGCTTAGGCCTTGGACAGGCGGCCCCAGATACGCAGTATTTT
CASSLGLGQAAPDTQYF
>TRBV7-9|18|once|TRBJ2-5|-
TGTGCCAGCAGCTTAGCGCGAGACTCTTCTATGGGTCAAGAGACCCAGTACTTC
CASSLARDSSMGQETQYF